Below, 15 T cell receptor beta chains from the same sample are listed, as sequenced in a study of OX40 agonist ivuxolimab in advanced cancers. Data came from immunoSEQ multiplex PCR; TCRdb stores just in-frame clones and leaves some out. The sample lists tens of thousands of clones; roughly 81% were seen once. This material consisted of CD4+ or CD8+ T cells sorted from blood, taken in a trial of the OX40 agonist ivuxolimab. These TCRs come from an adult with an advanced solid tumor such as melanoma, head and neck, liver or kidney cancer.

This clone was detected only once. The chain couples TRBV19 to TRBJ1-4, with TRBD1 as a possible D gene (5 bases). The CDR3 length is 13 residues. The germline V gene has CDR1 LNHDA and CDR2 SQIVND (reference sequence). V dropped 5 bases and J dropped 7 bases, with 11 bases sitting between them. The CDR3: CASSLTGTEKLFF. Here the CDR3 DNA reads TGTGCCAGTAGTTTAACAGGAACTGAAAAACTGTTTTTT.

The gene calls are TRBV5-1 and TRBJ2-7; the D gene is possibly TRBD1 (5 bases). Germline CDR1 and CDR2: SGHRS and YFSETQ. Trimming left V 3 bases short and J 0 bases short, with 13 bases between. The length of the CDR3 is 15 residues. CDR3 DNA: TGCGCCAGCAGCTCCCACCAGGGAATCTCCTACGAGCAGTACTTC. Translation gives CASSSHQGISYEQYF.

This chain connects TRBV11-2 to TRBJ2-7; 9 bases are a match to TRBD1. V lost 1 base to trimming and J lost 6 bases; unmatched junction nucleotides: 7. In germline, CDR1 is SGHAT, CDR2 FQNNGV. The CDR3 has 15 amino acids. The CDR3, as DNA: TGTGCCAGCAGCTTAGCAACAGGGGGCAGGGGCGAGCAGTACTTC. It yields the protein CASSLATGGRGEQYF.

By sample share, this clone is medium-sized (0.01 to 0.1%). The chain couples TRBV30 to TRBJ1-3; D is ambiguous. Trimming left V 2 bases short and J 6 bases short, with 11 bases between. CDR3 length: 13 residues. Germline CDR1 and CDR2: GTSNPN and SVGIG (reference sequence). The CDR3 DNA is TGTGCCTGGAGTAGAATCGGCACAAACACCATATATTTT. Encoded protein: CAWSRIGTNTIYF.

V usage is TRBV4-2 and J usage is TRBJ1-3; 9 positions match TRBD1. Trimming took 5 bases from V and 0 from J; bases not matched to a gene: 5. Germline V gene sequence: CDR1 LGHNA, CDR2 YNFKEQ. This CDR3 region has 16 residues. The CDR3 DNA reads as TGTGCCAGCAGCACTAGGACAGGGGCCTCTGGAAACACCATATATTTT. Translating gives CASSTRTGASGNTIYF.

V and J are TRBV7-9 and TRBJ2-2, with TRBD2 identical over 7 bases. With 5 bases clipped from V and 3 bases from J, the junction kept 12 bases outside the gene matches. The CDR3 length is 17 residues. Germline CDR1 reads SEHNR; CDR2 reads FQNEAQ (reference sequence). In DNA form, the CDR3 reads TGTGCCAGCAGCCCTCTGTCTGGGGCGGGGGACACCGGGGAGCTGTTTTTT. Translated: CASSPLSGAGDTGELFF.

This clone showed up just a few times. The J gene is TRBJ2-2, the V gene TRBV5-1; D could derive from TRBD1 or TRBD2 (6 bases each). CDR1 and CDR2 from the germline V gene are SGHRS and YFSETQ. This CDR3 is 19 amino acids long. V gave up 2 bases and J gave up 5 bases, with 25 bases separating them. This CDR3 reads CASSFRTGTNIGGTGELFF. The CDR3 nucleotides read TGCGCCAGCAGCTTCCGAACCGGTACCAACATAGGGGGGACCGGGGAGCTGTTTTTT.

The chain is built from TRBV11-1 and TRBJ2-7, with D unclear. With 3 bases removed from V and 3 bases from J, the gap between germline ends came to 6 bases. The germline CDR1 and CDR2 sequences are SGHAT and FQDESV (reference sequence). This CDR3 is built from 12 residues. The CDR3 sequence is CASSLSLYEQYF. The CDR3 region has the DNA TGTGCCAGCAGCTTGTCTCTCTACGAGCAGTACTTC.

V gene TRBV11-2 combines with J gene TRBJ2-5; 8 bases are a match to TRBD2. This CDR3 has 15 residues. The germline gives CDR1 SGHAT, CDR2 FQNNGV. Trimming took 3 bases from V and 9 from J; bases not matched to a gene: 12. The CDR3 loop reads CASSFTSGTDGAQYF. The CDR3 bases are TGTGCCAGCAGCTTCACTAGCGGAACCGATGGGGCCCAGTACTTC. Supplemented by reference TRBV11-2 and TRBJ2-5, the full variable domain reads EAGVAQSPRYKIIEKRQSVAFWCNPISGHATLYWYQQILGQGPKLLIQFQNNGVVDDSQLPKDRFSAERLKGVDSTLKIQPAKLEDSAVYLCASSFTSGTDGAQYFGPGTRLLVL.

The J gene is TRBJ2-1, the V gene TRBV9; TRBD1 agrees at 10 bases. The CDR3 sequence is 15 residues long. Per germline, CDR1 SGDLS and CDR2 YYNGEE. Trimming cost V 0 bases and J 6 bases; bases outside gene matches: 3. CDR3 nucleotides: TGTGCCAGCAGCGTAGGACAGGGGGCTTTCAATGAGCAGTTCTTC. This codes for CASSVGQGAFNEQFF.

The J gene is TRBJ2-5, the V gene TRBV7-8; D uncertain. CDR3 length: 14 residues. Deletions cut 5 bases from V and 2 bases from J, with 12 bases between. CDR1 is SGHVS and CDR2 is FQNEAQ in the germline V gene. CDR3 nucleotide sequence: TGTGCCAGCAGCCCCCCATGGGCGCAAGAGACCCAGTACTTC. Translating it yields CASSPPWAQETQYF.

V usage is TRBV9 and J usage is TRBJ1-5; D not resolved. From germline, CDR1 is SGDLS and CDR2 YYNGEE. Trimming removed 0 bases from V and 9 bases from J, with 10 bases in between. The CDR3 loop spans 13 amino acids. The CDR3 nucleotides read TGTGCCAGCAGCGTAGGGGTGAGCGGGCCCCAGCATTTT. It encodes CASSVGVSGPQHF.

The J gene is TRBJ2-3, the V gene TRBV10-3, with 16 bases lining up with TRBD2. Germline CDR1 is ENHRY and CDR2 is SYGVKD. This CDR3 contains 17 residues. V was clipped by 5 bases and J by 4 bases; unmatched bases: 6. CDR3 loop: CAISPGLAGGTADTQYF. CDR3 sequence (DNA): TGTGCCATCAGTCCGGGACTAGCGGGAGGGACCGCAGATACGCAGTATTTT.

The CDR3: CAWSAQTGEKLFF. The CDR3 DNA is TGTGCCTGGAGTGCACAGACTGGAGAAAAACTGTTTTTT. The chain has TRBV30 and TRBJ1-4; D is undetermined. The CDR3 loop spans 13 amino acids. Trimming removed 1 base at V and 8 bases at J, with 11 bases between. Germline V gene lookup returns CDR1 GTSNPN and CDR2 SVGIG (reference sequence).

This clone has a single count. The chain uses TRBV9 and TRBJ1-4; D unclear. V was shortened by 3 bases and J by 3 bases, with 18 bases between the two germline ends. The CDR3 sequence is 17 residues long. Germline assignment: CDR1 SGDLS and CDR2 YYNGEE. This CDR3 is CASSAGGGGQANEKLFF. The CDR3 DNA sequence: TGTGCCAGCAGCGCCGGCGGCGGTGGGCAGGCTAATGAAAAACTGTTTTTT.